The following is a T cell receptor beta chain sequence with its context. What this receptor recognizes is not known. No much larger clone is present one base from it, and per-base qualities are unavailable. The data belong to a study of T cell responses to AZD1222 COVID-19 vaccine (dated by TCRdb to about 2021). With respect to the entire study: Because spike-specific TCR depth and breadth did not differ between the two schedules, AZD1222 recipients who got a second dose at roughly 4 weeks were pooled with those who got a second dose at roughly 12 weeks. TCR sequencing covered 233 trial participants: 200 to 210 given two doses of AZD1222 and 26 given two doses of MenACWY control vaccine. Trial participants were enrolled by age into 18-55, 56-69 and 70-plus year subgroups, with approximately 160, 26 and 62 TCR-sequenced participants respectively.

The CDR3 regions of human TCRbeta chains were analyzed by immunosequencing. Regarding the original processing steps: Repertoire TCRs were matched against a reference library of SARS-CoV-2-specific TCRs generated with the MIRA antigen-specificity platform. Breadth was defined as the fraction of unique TCRs that were SARS-CoV-2-associated, and depth was defined as the fraction of total T cells that were SARS-CoV-2-associated. Using the MIRA data, every spike-specific TCR was mapped to the spike region that the TCR reacted to and assigned to either a CD4 or a CD8 class. Log10-transformed breadth and depth values were compared by one-way ANOVA with Sidak's multiple comparisons tests. TCRdb obtained this table from immuneACCESS and retained in-frame rearrangements with V and J assigned. These tables miss some clones; where compared with another copy, unresolved V genes account for less than half of the shortfall, and the remainder is unexplained. The V and J calls and clone size were taken over from that table, and D and trimming were inferred from the DNA. In this sample the table shows around 180,000 clones, roughly 92% of which occur a single time. About 9.4% of the sample is taken by the ten largest.

The time point tag for this specimen amounts to: baseline before first vaccination. Vaccinee samples were obtained from the UK trials COV001 and COV002, which included a single-blind randomized controlled phase 2/3 trial of AZD1222 (ChAdOx1 nCoV-19) in healthy adults. Trial participant PBMC samples were collected at day 0 and day 28 after the second dose for TCRbeta chain sequencing. Including cysteine and phenylalanine, the CDR3 has 19 amino acids. Of the read, only the CDR3 DNA is kept; its 57 bases are in frame from base 1. From the germline V gene, CDR1 is SGHVS and CDR2 is FNYEAQ. The germline V end is reduced by 1 base and the J end by 2 bases; junction bases left unmatched: 14. Beyond this particular receptor, the publication reports: No day 14 peak-response samples were available, so repertoires were characterized only after the peak T cell response. Spike-specific TCR breadth and depth rose significantly after two AZD1222 doses compared with day 0 and with MenACWY recipients. Conclusions about previously exposed vaccinees are limited because only six or seven AZD1222 recipients were SARS-CoV-2 seropositive at baseline. CD4 TCRs associated with the vaccine covered the entire spike protein, and the dominant responses were in regions 160-218 and 743-854. In the small 56-69-year group, the increase in depth fell short of significance, most likely because of low power. Most participants were white British and females outnumbered males, and the authors suggested that clonal diversity may have been underestimated. Reportedly, almost half of the unique spike-specific TCRs recognized epitopes lying outside the regions that are mutated in the B.1.351 and B.1.1.7 variants.

The TCR was taken from an adult in good health. Sequenced here: peripheral blood, sampled on day 0 of AZD1222 vaccination. Recombination linked TRBV7-6 to TRBJ1-2; 9 central bases correspond to TRBD1. The bases are TGTGCCAGCAGCTTAGAACCCCGACGGCGACAGGGGGGGAACTATGGCTACACCTTC. This yields the protein CASSLEPRRRQGGNYGYTF.